A single sample is the source of the 14 T cell receptor beta chains below, sequenced in a study of yellow fever vaccine responses in identical twins (dated by TCRdb to about 2018). Preparation of the library involved RT-PCR. Instrument used: Illumina HiSeq 2500. The raw public reads went through TCRdb reprocessing: fastp at Q25, MiXCR clone calling, in-frame beta chains kept. Each entry merges the rows of one CDR3 protein and shows their most common DNA and genes. The sample table contains 5,500 to 6,500 distinct CDR3 sequences; only one count was recorded for 50% to 75% of them. The top ten clones comprise about 4% of the sample. The sample consisted of T cells from blood (PBMCs), unsorted or a sorted subset (not recorded which), taken before or after yellow fever vaccination (not recorded which). The receptors originated from a woman under 30 who received the yellow fever vaccine. Donor details come from another sample of the same person, matched by shared clones.

The V call is TRBV11-2, the J call TRBJ2-3; D unresolved. The CDR3 is 15 amino acids. Germline V gene data show CDR1 as SGHAT and CDR2 as FQNNGV. V was clipped by 1 base and J by 0 bases, with 8 bases between them. For the CDR3, the DNA is TGTGCCAGCAGCTTAGGGAGAACTAGCACAGATACGCAGTATTTT. Protein sequence: CASSLGRTSTDTQYF.

The rearrangement joins TRBV15 to TRBJ2-6, with a weak D call TRBD1 (5 bases). The CDR3 has 16 residues. Trimming shortened V by 0 bases and J by 0 bases, and 6 bases separated the two germline ends. In germline, CDR1 is LNHNV, CDR2 YYDKDF (reference sequence). The CDR3 DNA sequence: TGTGCCACCAGCAGAGATAGGGGCTCTGGGGCCAACGTCCTGACTTTC. It encodes CATSRDRGSGANVLTF.

The chain couples TRBV12-3 or TRBV12-4 to TRBJ2-2; D perhaps matches TRBD2 (6 bases). The V end was cut by 6 bases, the J end by 7 bases, with 21 bases between. CDR3 length: 16 residues. The CDR3 DNA reads as TGTGCCAGCAGCCCGCGGGGAGGCCTAGGGTTCGGGGAGCTGTTTTTT. Translating gives CASSPRGGLGFGELFF.

Turning to this clonotype: Sequence at one end of the junction differs from germline and may be a read error. The chain recombines TRBV13 with TRBJ2-1, with 12 bases matching TRBD2. Germline lookup yields CDR1 PRHDT and CDR2 FYEKMQ (reference sequence). The CDR3 consists of 16 residues. CDR3: CASSLGLAGTDNEQFF. CDR3 DNA sequence: TGTGCCAGCAGCCTAGGACTAGCGGGGACTGACAATGAGCAGTTCTTC.

With regard to this clonotype: An end of the junction differs from the germline gene, which may be a read error. V gene TRBV7-2 combines with J gene TRBJ2-5; 7 nucleotides match TRBD2. CDR3 length equals 12 residues. The V gene's germline CDR1 is SGHTA and CDR2 FQGNSA. The CDR3 coding sequence is TGTGCCAGCAGCATAGCGGGAGAGACCCAGTACTTC. Its protein is CASSIAGETQYF. The variable domain in full, completed from reference TRBV7-2 and TRBJ2-5, reads GAGVSQSPSNKVTEKGKDVELRCDPISGHTALYWYRQSLGQGLEFLIYFQGNSAPDKSGLPSDRFSAERTGGSVSTLTIQRTQQEDSAVYLCASSIAGETQYFGPGTRLLVL.

A remark on this clonotype: The junction departs from the called germline gene at one end, perhaps through a read error. V is TRBV7-7 and J is TRBJ1-3, with TRBD1 matching over 10 bases. Germline CDR1 and CDR2: SSHAT and FNYEAQ (reference sequence). The CDR3 runs 15 residues. The CDR3 is CASSPDRGPGNTIYF. In DNA form, the CDR3 reads TGTGCTAGCAGCCCCGACAGGGGGCCTGGAAACACCATATATTTT.

V gene TRBV2 combines with J gene TRBJ1-2; no firm D call. Trimming took off 8 bases at V and 8 bases at J, with 12 bases between the two ends. The CDR3 runs to 11 residues. Per germline, CDR1 SNHLY and CDR2 FYNNEI. CDR3 bases: TGTGCCAGCCAAGCAGTCCAGGGCTACACCTTC. Its translation is CASQAVQGYTF.

This clonotype appeared a single time. This chain links TRBV20-1 with TRBJ2-3; D not resolved. Germline CDR1 is DFQATT and CDR2 is SNEGSKA (reference sequence). V was shortened by 3 bases and J by 2 bases, with 15 bases between the two germline ends. This CDR3 is built from 15 residues. CDR3 protein: CSARKLAINTDTQYF. DNA for the CDR3: TGCAGTGCTAGGAAGCTCGCAATAAACACAGATACGCAGTATTTT.

Details on this clonotype: Germline and junction disagree at one end, which may indicate a read error. The rearrangement uses TRBV7-6 and TRBJ2-2, with D uncertain. CDR1 and CDR2 from the germline V gene are SGHVS and FNYEAQ. The CDR3 totals 14 residues. The CDR3 reads CASSLIPNTGELFF. CDR3 DNA sequence: TGTGCTAGCAGCTTAATACCTAACACCGGGGAGCTGTTTTTT.

Only a few counts were recorded for this clonotype. This chain joins TRBV11-2 and TRBJ1-5; D uncertain. Trimming took 1 base from V and 0 from J, leaving 7 bases between them. Germline V gene data show CDR1 as SGHAT and CDR2 as FQNNGV. This CDR3 contains 15 residues. CDR3 sequence reads: CASSLVADSNQPQHF. The DNA of the CDR3 is TGTGCCAGCAGCTTAGTCGCGGATAGCAATCAGCCCCAGCATTTT.

This clonotype was seen a handful of times. This sequence joins TRBV5-1 and TRBJ2-1; 11 nucleotides line up with TRBD2. In germline, CDR1 is SGHRS, CDR2 YFSETQ. The CDR3 length is 16 residues. V gave up 4 bases and J gave up 7 bases; unmatched junction bases: 10. The CDR3 region is CASSGGLADLENEQFF. DNA of the CDR3: TGCGCCAGCAGCGGGGGACTAGCGGACCTAGAAAATGAGCAGTTCTTC.

This chain links TRBV20-1 with TRBJ2-3, with D possibly matching TRBD1 (6 bases). Trimming removed 3 bases at V and 2 bases at J, with 9 bases between. Germline CDR1 DFQATT, CDR2 SNEGSKA (reference sequence). This CDR3 region has 13 residues. CDR3 residues: CSARGTNTDTQYF. CDR3 in DNA: TGCAGTGCTAGGGGGACAAACACAGATACGCAGTATTTT.

The V and J genes are TRBV30 and TRBJ2-6, with D perhaps TRBD1 or TRBD2 (5 bases each). The CDR3 spans 16 residues. From germline, CDR1 is GTSNPN and CDR2 SVGIG (reference sequence). Trimming pared 1 base from V and 2 bases from J, leaving 12 bases between. The CDR3 sequence: CAWSALGATGANVLTF. The DNA of the CDR3 is TGTGCCTGGAGTGCCCTCGGGGCGACTGGGGCCAACGTCCTGACTTTC.

CDR3 DNA: TGCAGCGCCATACTAGCGGGATCTGGTACCGAGCAGTACTTC. It yields the protein CSAILAGSGTEQYF. V is TRBV29-1 and J is TRBJ2-7; 10 nucleotides align to TRBD2. The CDR3 is made up of 14 amino acids. After removal of 7 bases from V and 6 bases from J, the junction contained 12 bases not matched to a gene. The V gene's germline CDR1 is SQVTM and CDR2 ANQGSEA.